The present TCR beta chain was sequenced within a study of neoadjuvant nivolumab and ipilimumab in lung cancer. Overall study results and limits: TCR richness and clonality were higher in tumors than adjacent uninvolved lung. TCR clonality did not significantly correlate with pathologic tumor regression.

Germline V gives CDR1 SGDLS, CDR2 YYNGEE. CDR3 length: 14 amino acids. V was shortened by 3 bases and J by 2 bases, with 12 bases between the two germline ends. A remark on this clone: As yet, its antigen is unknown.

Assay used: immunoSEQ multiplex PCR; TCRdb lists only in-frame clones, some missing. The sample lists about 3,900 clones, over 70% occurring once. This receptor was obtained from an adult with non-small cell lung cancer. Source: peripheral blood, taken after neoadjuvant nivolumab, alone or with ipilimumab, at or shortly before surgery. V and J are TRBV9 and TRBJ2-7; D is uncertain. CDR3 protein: CASSDGVRPYEQYF. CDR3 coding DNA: TGTGCCAGCAGCGATGGGGTTCGCCCCTACGAGCAGTACTTC.